What follows is one T cell receptor (beta chain) and its context. Its antigen is not known. Patients chosen for sequencing had CD8+CD57+ cells that had expanded, as shown by flow cytometry. There were no patients without severe acquired aplastic anemia. The CDR3 runs to 16 residues. V was trimmed by 3 bases and J by 1 base, leaving 17 bases between them. Germline lookup yields CDR1 DFQATT and CDR2 SNEGSKA (reference sequence). The data derive from a study of CD8+CD57+ T cells in acquired aplastic anemia. Study observations and caveats: Patients versus controls showed no significant CD8+ Simpson's diversity difference. In common between the patients and the controls were nearly 30 CD8+ CDR3 sequences.

Genomic DNA, the template, was used for profiling of the TCR beta VDJ and CDR3. Via MiXCR, TCRdb re-called the reads, giving one row per CDR3 protein. The table includes some 170,000 distinct CDR3 sequences, roughly three fifths detected once. The TCR sequence derives from a human donor with aplastic anemia. The chain couples TRBV20-1 to TRBJ2-3; D is unresolved. Sequenced input: sorted CD4+, CD8+, or CD8+CD57+ T cells (not recorded which) from PBMCs. Written as DNA, the CDR3 is TGCAGTGCTAGGTCGCCGGGCCTCGAGGGCACAGATACGCAGTATTTT. Translating it yields CSARSPGLEGTDTQYF.